One and the same sample provided the 6 T cell receptor beta chains below, sequenced in a study of blood T cells in healthy people across ages. Primers used in a second PCR of roughly 7 to 12 cycles were a sample-barcoded 5' primer and a J-beta primer mix. TCRdb passed the 5' RACE reads through MiXCR, listing each CDR3 protein once. The sample shows roughly 1,000,000 distinct CDR3 sequences, approximately 25% of them seen only once. This sample also belongs to another study, concerning T cells of mothers and their children.

The sequenced sample was blood. The receptors stem from a girl under 10 years old in good health.

The table lists this clonotype with a count of one. Here the CDR3 reads CASSVVLAGENIQYF. As DNA, the CDR3 is TGTGCCAGCAGTGTAGTCCTAGCGGGAGAAAACATTCAGTACTTC. This chain connects TRBV28 to TRBJ2-4; 10 bases line up with TRBD2. J gave up 5 bases and V 5 bases, and 6 bases lay outside the gene matches. The CDR3 contains 15 residues. Germline V gene sequence: CDR1 MDHEN, CDR2 SYDVKM. Full variable domain (missing parts from reference TRBV28 and TRBJ2-4): DVKVTQSSRYLVKRTGEKVFLECVQDMDHENMFWYRQDPGLGLRLIYFSYDVKMKEKGDIPEGYSVSREKKERFSLILESASTNQTSMYLCASSVVLAGENIQYFGAGTRLSVL.

Only one count was recorded for this clonotype. The chain employs TRBV10-3 and TRBJ1-5; the D is unclear. Germline assignment: CDR1 ENHRY and CDR2 SYGVKD. The CDR3 is 13 amino acids. Trimming took 11 bases from V and 5 from J, leaving 16 bases between them. This chain's CDR3 is CAARSGGYQPQHF. The CDR3 coding sequence is TGTGCCGCTCGATCCGGTGGGTATCAGCCCCAGCATTTT.

The V gene is TRBV20-1, the J gene TRBJ2-1, with a possible D match to TRBD2 (6 bases). CDR1 DFQATT and CDR2 SNEGSKA come from the germline V gene (reference sequence). V gave up 3 bases and J gave up 3 bases, with 21 bases separating them. The CDR3 length is 17 residues. CDR3 DNA: TGCAGTGCTAGTAGCCCCCACGGGGGTACGCTCTACAATGAGCAGTTCTTC. Its translation is CSASSPHGGTLYNEQFF.

This clonotype showed up many times. The gene calls are TRBV7-9 and TRBJ2-3, with D hard to call. Trimming stripped 4 bases from V and 2 bases from J, with 7 bases between. Germline V CDR1 and CDR2: SEHNR, FQNEAQ (reference sequence). The CDR3 is 13 amino acids. The CDR3 spells CASSSRYTDTQYF. The CDR3 region has the DNA TGTGCCAGCAGCTCCCGATACACAGATACGCAGTATTTT.

The DNA for the CDR3 is TGCAGCGTCCTGGGGGCCGAGCAGTACTTC. It codes for CSVLGAEQYF. The chain is built from TRBV29-1 and TRBJ2-7; possibly TRBD1 for D (6 bases). V was cut by 6 bases and J by 6 bases, with 9 bases left in between. Germline V gives CDR1 SQVTM, CDR2 ANQGSEA. The CDR3 length is 10 residues.

The V and J genes are TRBV10-3 and TRBJ2-7; D may correspond to TRBD1 or TRBD2 (5 bases each). In germline, CDR1 is ENHRY, CDR2 SYGVKD. This CDR3 contains 14 residues. V lost 3 bases and J lost 4, with 13 bases in between. The CDR3 DNA sequence: TGTGCCATCAGTGACCGGGACGGAGCGTACGAGCAGTACTTC. This encodes CAISDRDGAYEQYF.